This T cell receptor (beta chain) was profiled in a study of memory CD4+ T cells and cytomegalovirus serostatus (dated by TCRdb to the late 2010s). For the study in its entirety: A total of about 33 healthy Belgian adults, of whom 9 were CMV seropositive and approximately 24 were CMV seronegative, were included in the cohort. CD4+ memory TCRbeta repertoires of a Belgian cohort with known cytomegalovirus serostatus were sequenced in order to replicate a published TCR-based CMV serostatus classifier.

Concerning this clone itself: Its antigen is still unknown. No quality values exist for individual bases; no much larger clone is one base distant.

Genomic DNA was extracted from sorted cells with the Quick-DNA Microprep Kit. Amplification of TCRbeta DNA was done with the immunoSEQ hsTCRbeta kit, following the protocol from the manufacturer. TCRbeta libraries were sequenced on an Illumina MiSeq instrument. Turning to the authors' computational methods: Removing out-of-frame sequences left 2,204,828 distinct TCRbeta sequences, an average of about 73,000 per individual. Each individual was scored according to the count of about 150 previously reported CMV-associated TCRbeta sequences and the total productive distinct TCRbeta count. A beta-binomial model was reimplemented in Python, and scikit-learn random forests with default parameters were trained on data from the US cohort. Classifier performance on the Belgian cohort was summarized as median AUC with percentile confidence intervals over 10,000 bootstrap iterations. In its TCRdb copy, this immuneACCESS table keeps in-frame sequences only and misses some clones. Where compared with another copy, unresolved V genes explain less than half of these, and the others have no known cause. That table supplies the V and J calls and clone size; D and trimming were determined from the DNA. Across this sample there are some 50,000 clones, with around 80% seen only once. Clones ranked in the top ten supply more than 1.5% of the sample.

Spanning cysteine to phenylalanine, the CDR3 consists of 15 amino acids. Left in the record is the CDR3 DNA by itself, 45 bases read in frame from the first base. As encoded in the germline V gene, CDR1 is SGHVS while CDR2 is FNYEAQ. The trim is 5 bases for V and 9 bases for J, with a gap of 17 bases between the germline ends. General conclusions and limits of the study: Among the 150 or so previously reported CMV-associated TCRbeta sequences, 67 showed up in the CD4+ memory repertoires, with each one found in between one and five individuals. CMV serostatus prediction reached a median bootstrapped AUC of approximately 0.96 with the original framework and 0.91 with a US-trained random forest. A median bootstrapped AUC of around 0.94 with a 95% CI of 0.76-1.00 was achieved on the Belgian cohort by the original-framework classifier. Unlike the original study, which covered naive and memory CD4+ and CD8+ populations, the Belgian study sequenced only CD4+CD45RO+ memory cells. The results were interpreted as suggesting that the CMV-associated TCR signature is mostly present in the CD4+ memory repertoire.

A FACSAria II was used to sort memory CD4+ T cells, defined as single viable CD3+CD4+CD8-CD45RO+ cells. To determine CMV serostatus, a Roche Elecsys assay was used that detects serum IgG against CMV pp150, pp28, p38 and p52. After the samples were thawed, total CD4+ T cells were enriched through positive selection using CD4 magnetic microbeads. The samples came from a different study that was designed specifically to examine the CD4+ T cell memory repertoire. Peripheral blood mononuclear cells were isolated and cryopreserved following standard operating procedures; serum was stored at -80 °C. The staining relied on CD3-PerCP (BW264/56), CD4-APC (RPA-T4), CD45RO-PE (UCHT1) and CD8-Pacific Orange (3B5) antibodies, and Sytox blue was used to exclude non-viable cells.

Sequencing was done on a sample of memory CD4+ T cells from blood. The sequence links TRBV7-6 to TRBJ1-6; confidence is insufficient to name the D gene. The origin of this receptor is an adult in good health and CMV-seronegative. The CDR3 loop reads CASSLSPGRASPLHF. The nucleotide sequence reads TGTGCCAGCAGCCTCTCGCCTGGCCGTGCTTCACCCCTCCACTTT.